This T cell receptor beta chain was identified during a study of blood T cell repertoires in COVID-19. About the research overall: The study drew acute and convalescent COVID-19 samples from the United States, Italy and Spain. PBMCs, B-cell-depleted T cells, or T cells provided the cDNA or gDNA that made up the material.

Source study methods: Quantification of nucleated cells was approximated via reference gene primer amplification. Only in-frame clones appear in the TCRdb table, and some are missing; sequencing was by immunoSEQ multiplex PCR. The V and J calls and the clone size are those of that table, but D and trimming were determined from the DNA. Among under 120,000 clones, 80% to 90% were seen once, and the ten largest hold about 30%. The TCR originated in a woman older than 75 with acute or convalescent COVID-19. Material for sequencing was peripheral blood.

This CDR3 is CASSIHGTGTEAFF. CDR3 DNA: TGTGCCAGCAGTATTCACGGGACAGGGACTGAAGCTTTCTTT. V and J are TRBV28 and TRBJ1-1; 9 bases fit TRBD1. This CDR3 is built from 14 residues. V lost 5 bases, J lost 5 bases, and 6 bases stayed unmatched. CDR1 and CDR2 (germline): MDHEN, SYDVKM. The full variable domain, completed using reference TRBV28 and TRBJ1-1, is DVKVTQSSRYLVKRTGEKVFLECVQDMDHENMFWYRQDPGLGLRLIYFSYDVKMKEKGDIPEGYSVSREKKERFSLILESASTNQTSMYLCASSIHGTGTEAFFGQGTRLTVV.